One and the same sample provided the 6 T cell receptor beta chains below, sequenced in a study of blood T cell repertoires in COVID-19 (dated by TCRdb to 2018 to 2021). Receptor libraries were prepared by the immunoSEQ multiplex PCR assay. The clones in this table, taken by TCRdb from immuneACCESS, are in-frame only. Not every clone is retained; where verified, under half of the shortfall comes from an unresolved V gene, and the cause of the rest is unknown. Within this sample are more than 75,000 clones, with almost 90% of them counted one time only. The top ten clonotypes cover roughly 4.8% of the sample. The sequenced sample was peripheral blood. The receptors here all came from a woman older than 75 with acute or convalescent COVID-19.

V usage is TRBV5-1 and J usage is TRBJ2-7; 9 bases align to TRBD1. CDR3 length equals 12 residues. J gave up 6 bases and V 6 bases, and 4 bases lay outside the gene matches. Per germline, CDR1 SGHRS and CDR2 YFSETQ. The CDR3 protein is CASIADRGEQYF. The CDR3 nucleotides are TGCGCCAGCATCGCGGACAGGGGCGAGCAGTACTTC. Together with reference TRBV5-1 and TRBJ2-7, the CDR3 gives the full variable domain: KAGVTQTPRYLIKTRGQQVTLSCSPISGHRSVSWYQQTPGQGLQFLFEYFSETQRNKGNFPGRFSGRQFSNSRSEMNVSTLELGDSALYLCASIADRGEQYFGPGTRLTVT.

Here the CDR3 DNA reads TGCGCCAGCAGCCAAGAGTGGGGGCCCTATGGCTACACCTTC. This sequence encodes CASSQEWGPYGYTF. The chain employs TRBV4-3 and TRBJ1-2; D may be TRBD1 (6 bases). Germline V gives CDR1 LGHNA, CDR2 YSLEER. Trimming took off 0 bases at V and 4 bases at J, with 9 bases between the two ends. The CDR3 contains 14 residues.

The chain links TRBV24-1 to TRBJ2-1, with D perhaps matching TRBD2 (6 bases). Germline loops: CDR1 KGHDR, CDR2 SFDVKD. The CDR3 is 16 amino acids. Trimming left V 2 bases short and J 0 bases short, with 10 bases between. This CDR3 is CATSDSIGSSYNEQFF. The CDR3 DNA reads as TGTGCCACCAGTGATTCCATCGGGAGCTCCTACAATGAGCAGTTCTTC.

This clone has a handful of counts. V is TRBV4-2 and J is TRBJ1-1; unclear D gene. CDR3 length: 18 residues. V was shortened by 1 base and J by 0 bases, with 18 bases between the two germline ends. Germline V gene lookup returns CDR1 LGHNA and CDR2 YNFKEQ. CDR3 sequence: CASSQGVGGQRVNTEAFF. As DNA, the CDR3 is TGTGCCAGCAGCCAAGGGGTCGGCGGGCAGCGCGTGAACACTGAAGCTTTCTTT.

V gene TRBV7-8 combines with J gene TRBJ2-7; 10 bases are a match to TRBD2. Per germline, CDR1 SGHVS and CDR2 FQNEAQ. Trimming took 1 base from V and 7 from J; bases not matched to a gene: 1. The CDR3 consists of 13 residues. CDR3 in amino acids: CASSLVAGGEQYF. DNA for the CDR3: TGTGCCAGCAGCTTAGTAGCGGGGGGTGAGCAGTACTTC.

The chain combines TRBV6-5 with TRBJ2-7; no firm D call. The CDR3 loop spans 11 amino acids. V lost 8 bases to trimming and J lost 1 base, with 6 bases between them. Germline CDR1 and CDR2: MNHEY and SVGAGI. CDR3 DNA: TGTGCCAGCGAACGGTCCTACGAGCAGTACTTC. It translates to CASERSYEQYF.